The subject of this entry is one T cell receptor (beta chain). This sample is drawn from a study of blood T cell repertoires in COVID-19. Germline V gene data show CDR1 as MDHEN and CDR2 as SYDVKM. Trimming took 6 bases from V and 6 from J; bases not matched to a gene: 11. This CDR3 has 14 residues. Produced via immunoSEQ multiplex PCR; TCRdb's table is partial and in-frame only. The data contain 90,000 to 120,000 clones, 65% to 90% of them singletons. The clonotype comes from a woman aged 50 to 65 who had recovered from COVID-19. The source material was PBMCs or T cells enriched from blood (not recorded which). The gene calls are TRBV28 and TRBJ2-7; 7 bases agree with TRBD2. CDR3 loop: CASSDYAGDREQYF. CDR3 DNA sequence: TGTGCCAGCAGCGACTATGCGGGAGATCGCGAGCAGTACTTC.